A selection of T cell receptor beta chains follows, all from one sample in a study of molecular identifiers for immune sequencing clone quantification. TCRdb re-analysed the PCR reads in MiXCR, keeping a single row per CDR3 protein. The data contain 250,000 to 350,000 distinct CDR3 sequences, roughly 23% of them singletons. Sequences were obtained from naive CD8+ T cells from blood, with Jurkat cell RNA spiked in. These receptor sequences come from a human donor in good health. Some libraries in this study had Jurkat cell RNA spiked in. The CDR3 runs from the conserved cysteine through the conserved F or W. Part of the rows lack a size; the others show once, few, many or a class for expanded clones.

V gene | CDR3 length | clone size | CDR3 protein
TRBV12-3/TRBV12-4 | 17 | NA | CASSLYLHRGAGDTQYF
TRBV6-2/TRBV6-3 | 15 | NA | CASSYGQEAFTEAFF
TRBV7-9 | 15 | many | CASSLEGGATYEQYF
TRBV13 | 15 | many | CASRPDRGFSGELFF
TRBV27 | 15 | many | CASSQGLRGQETQYF
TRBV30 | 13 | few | CAWTPGGANVLTF
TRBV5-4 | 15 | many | CASSLDRDSGNTIYF
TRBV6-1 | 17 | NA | CAGSYRRADATNEKLFF
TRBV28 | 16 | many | CASSLLSGRASDTQYF
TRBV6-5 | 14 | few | CASSYLGKNQPQHF
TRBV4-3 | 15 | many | CASSQARGILYEQYF
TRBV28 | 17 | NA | CASSLSIVNSGANVLTF
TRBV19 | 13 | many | CASGQGMSYEQYF
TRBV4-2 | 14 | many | CASSHDRGTYEQYF
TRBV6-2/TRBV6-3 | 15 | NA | CAGSYVGPTGNEQYF
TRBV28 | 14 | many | CASSFGQETDTQYF
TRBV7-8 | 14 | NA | CASSLGSRGTEAFF
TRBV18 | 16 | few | CASSPPTSESYNEQFF
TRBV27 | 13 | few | CASSLGGSLPQHF
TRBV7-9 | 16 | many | CARYPLSGGTPDTQYF
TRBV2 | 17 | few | CASSERLGVIGTDTQYF
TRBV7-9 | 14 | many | CASSSRDRGHEQYF
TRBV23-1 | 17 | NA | CASSRRGRDRGLNGYTF
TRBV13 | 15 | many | CASSPGWRVSDEQYF
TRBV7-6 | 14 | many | CASSFAGANTEAFF
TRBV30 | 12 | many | CAWSGTAYGYTF
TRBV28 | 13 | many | CASSLISNQPQHF
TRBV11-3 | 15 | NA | CASSLGVISYNEQLF
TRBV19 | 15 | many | CASSITSVAYNEQFF
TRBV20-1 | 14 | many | CSARDYGLNTEAFF
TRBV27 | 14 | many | CASSSAASLEEQYF
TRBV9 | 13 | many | CASSVGDFGELFF
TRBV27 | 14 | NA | CASSPAGTGTEAFF
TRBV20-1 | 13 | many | CSAKGLVSETQYF
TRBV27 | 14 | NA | CASVLQGHTGELFF
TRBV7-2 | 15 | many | CASSLSFSGANVLTF
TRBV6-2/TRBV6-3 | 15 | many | CASSYHMDGTGELFF
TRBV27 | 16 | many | CASSLGAGTGFYEQYF
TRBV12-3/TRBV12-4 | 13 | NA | CASSSDKNYGYTF
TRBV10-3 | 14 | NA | CAISDQGSYNEQFF
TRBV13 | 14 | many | CASSLSLAGEEQYF
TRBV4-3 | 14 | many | CASSQLSGANVLTF